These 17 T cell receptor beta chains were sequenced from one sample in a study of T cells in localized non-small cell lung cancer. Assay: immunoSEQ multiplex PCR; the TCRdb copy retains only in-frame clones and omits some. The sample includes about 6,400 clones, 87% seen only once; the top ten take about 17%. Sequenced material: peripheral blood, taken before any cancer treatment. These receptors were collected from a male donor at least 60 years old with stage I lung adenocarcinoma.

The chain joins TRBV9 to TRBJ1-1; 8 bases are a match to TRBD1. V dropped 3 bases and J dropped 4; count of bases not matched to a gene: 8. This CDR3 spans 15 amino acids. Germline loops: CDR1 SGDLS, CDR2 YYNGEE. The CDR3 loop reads CASSALQGVGTEAFF. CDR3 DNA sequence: TGTGCCAGCAGCGCCTTACAGGGGGTTGGCACTGAAGCTTTCTTT.

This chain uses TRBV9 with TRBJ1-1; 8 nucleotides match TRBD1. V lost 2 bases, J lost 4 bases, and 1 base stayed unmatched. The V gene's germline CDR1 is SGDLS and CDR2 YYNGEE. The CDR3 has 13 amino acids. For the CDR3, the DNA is TGTGCCAGCAGCGTGGACAGGGCCACTGAAGCTTTCTTT. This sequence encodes CASSVDRATEAFF.

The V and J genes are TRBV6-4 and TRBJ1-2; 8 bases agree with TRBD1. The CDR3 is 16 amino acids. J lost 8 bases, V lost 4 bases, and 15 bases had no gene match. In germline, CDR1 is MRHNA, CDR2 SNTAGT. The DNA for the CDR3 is TGTGCCAGCAGTGCCTTACCCGGACAGGGTACGTGGGGCTACACCTTC. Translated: CASSALPGQGTWGYTF.

Here the CDR3 reads CASSRGPPTTGELFF. The CDR3 DNA reads TGTGCCAGCTCACGGGGACCTCCTACCACCGGGGAGCTGTTTTTT. The genes are TRBV18 and TRBJ2-2; D may match TRBD1 or TRBD2 (5 bases each). Trimming took 4 bases from V and 4 from J, leaving 13 bases between them. Per the germline V gene, CDR1 is KGHSH and CDR2 is LQKENI. The CDR3 loop spans 15 amino acids.

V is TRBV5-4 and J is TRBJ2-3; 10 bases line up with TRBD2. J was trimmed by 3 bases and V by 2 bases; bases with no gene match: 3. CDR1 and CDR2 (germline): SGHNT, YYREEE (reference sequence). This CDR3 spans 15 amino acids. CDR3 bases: TGTGCCAGCAGCTTAGATAGCGGGAGGACAGATACGCAGTATTTT. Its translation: CASSLDSGRTDTQYF.

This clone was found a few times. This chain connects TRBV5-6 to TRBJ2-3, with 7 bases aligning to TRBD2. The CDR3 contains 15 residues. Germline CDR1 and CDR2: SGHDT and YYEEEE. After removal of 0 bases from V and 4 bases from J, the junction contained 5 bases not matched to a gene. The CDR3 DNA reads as TGTGCCAGCAGCTTGGTGACTAGCCTCCCAGATACGCAGTATTTT. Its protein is CASSLVTSLPDTQYF.

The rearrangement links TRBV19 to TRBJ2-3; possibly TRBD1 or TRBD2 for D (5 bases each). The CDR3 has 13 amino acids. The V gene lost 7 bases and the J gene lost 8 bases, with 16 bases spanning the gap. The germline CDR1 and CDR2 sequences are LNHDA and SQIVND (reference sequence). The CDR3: CASTLLGGGTQYF. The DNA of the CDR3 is TGTGCCAGTACCCTATTGGGTGGGGGTACGCAGTATTTT.

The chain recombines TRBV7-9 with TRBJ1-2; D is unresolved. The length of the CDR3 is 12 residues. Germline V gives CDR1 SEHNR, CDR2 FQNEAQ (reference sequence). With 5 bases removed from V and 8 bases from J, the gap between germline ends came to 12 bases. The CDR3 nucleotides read TGTGCCAGCAGCCGGACCCTAAGGGGCTACACCTTC. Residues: CASSRTLRGYTF.

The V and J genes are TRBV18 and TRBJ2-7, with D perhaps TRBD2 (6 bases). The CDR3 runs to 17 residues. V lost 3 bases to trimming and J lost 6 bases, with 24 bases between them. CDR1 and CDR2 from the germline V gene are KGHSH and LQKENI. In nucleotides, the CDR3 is TGTGCCAGCTCACCGAAGGGAACGGGGGTAACAGGAGGCGAGCAGTACGTC. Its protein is CASSPKGTGVTGGEQYV.

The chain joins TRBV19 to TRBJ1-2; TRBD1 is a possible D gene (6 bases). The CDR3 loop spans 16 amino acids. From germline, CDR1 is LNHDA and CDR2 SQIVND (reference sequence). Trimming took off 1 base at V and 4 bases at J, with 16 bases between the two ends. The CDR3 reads CASSIGGRGPRYGYTF. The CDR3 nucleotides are TGTGCCAGTAGTATAGGAGGCCGGGGGCCTCGCTATGGCTACACCTTC.

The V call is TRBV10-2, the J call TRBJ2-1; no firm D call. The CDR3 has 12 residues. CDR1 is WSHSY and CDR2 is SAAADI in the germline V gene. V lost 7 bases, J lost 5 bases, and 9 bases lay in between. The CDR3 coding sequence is TGCGCCAGCACCAACGGTGACAATGAGCAGTTCTTC. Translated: CASTNGDNEQFF.

The CDR3, as DNA: TGTGCCAGCAGCTCGGACAGCCTTAACTATGGCTACACCTTC. Amino acid sequence: CASSSDSLNYGYTF. J is TRBJ1-2 and V is TRBV7-2, with D possibly matching TRBD1 (6 bases). This CDR3 has 14 amino acids. CDR1 SGHTA and CDR2 FQGNSA come from the germline V gene. The V gene lost 4 bases and the J gene lost 1 base, with 10 bases spanning the gap.

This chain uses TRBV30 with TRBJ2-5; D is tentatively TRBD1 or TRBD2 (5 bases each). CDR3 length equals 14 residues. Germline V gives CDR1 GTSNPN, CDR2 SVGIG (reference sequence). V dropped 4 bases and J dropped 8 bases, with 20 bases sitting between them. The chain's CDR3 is CAWNPPGAVETQYF. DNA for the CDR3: TGTGCCTGGAACCCTCCCGGGGCTGTAGAAACCCAGTACTTC. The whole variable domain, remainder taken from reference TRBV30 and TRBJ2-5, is SQTIHQWPATLVQPVGSPLSLECTVEGTSNPNLYWYRQAAGRGLQLLFYSVGIGQISSEVPQNLSASRPQDRQFILSSKKLLLSDSGFYLCAWNPPGAVETQYFGPGTRLLVL.

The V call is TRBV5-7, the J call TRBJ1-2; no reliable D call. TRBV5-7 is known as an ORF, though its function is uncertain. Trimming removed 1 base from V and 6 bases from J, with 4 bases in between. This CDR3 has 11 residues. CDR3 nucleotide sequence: TGTGCCAGCAGCTTGAGGGATGGCTACACCTTC. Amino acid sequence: CASSLRDGYTF.

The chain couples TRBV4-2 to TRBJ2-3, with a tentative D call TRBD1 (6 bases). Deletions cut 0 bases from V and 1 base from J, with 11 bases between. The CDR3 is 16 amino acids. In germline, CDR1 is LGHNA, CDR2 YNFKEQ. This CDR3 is CASSQEGGGGTDTQYF. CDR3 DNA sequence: TGTGCCAGCAGCCAAGAAGGGGGTGGTGGCACAGATACGCAGTATTTT.

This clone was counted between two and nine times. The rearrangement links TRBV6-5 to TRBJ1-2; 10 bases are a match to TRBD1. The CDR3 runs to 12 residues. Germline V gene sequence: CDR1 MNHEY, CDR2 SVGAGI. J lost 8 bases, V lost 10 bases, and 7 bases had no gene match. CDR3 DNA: TGTGCCACGACAGGGGGCATCGGGGGCTACACCTTC. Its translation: CATTGGIGGYTF.

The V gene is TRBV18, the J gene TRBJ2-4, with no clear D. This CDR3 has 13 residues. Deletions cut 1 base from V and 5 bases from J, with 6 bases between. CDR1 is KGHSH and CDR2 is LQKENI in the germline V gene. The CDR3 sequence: CASSPQGQNIQYF. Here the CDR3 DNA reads TGTGCCAGCTCACCACAAGGACAAAACATTCAGTACTTC.